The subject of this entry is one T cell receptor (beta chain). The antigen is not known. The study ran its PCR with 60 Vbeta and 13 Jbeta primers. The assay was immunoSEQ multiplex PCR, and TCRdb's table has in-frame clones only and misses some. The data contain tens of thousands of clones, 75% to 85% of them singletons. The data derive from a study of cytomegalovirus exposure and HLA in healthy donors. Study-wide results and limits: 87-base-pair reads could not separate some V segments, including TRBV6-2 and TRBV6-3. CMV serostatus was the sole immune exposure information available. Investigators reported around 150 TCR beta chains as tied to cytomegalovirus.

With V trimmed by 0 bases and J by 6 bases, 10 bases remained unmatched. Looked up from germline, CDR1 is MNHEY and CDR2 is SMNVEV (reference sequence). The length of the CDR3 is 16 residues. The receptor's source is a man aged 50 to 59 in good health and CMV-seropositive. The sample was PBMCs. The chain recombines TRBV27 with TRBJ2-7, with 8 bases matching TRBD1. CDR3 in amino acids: CASSLSKATGASEQYF. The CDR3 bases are TGTGCCAGCAGTTTATCGAAGGCGACAGGGGCGAGCGAGCAGTACTTC.